The clone carrying this T cell receptor beta chain has only one observation. In the original analysis: Amplification with reference gene primers provided the estimates of nucleated cell counts. Generated by immunoSEQ multiplex PCR, the TCRdb table keeps only in-frame clones and is missing some. Clonal size and the V and J genes are those of that table, whereas D and trimming came from the DNA. Of about 49,000 clones in the sample, 70% to 85% were seen once. The data were obtained in a study of blood T cell repertoires in COVID-19. Study context: Acute-phase and convalescent COVID-19 samples originated in the United States, Italy and Spain. Sources were T cells, B-cell-depleted T cells, or PBMCs; the material itself was cDNA or gDNA.

The germline CDR1 and CDR2 sequences are MNHEY and SMNVEV (reference sequence). The CDR3 covers 15 residues. Trimming at V came to 2 bases and at J to 1 base, leaving 3 bases not matched to a gene. This chain joins TRBV27 and TRBJ2-5; 8 bases are a match to TRBD1. Sequenced material: peripheral blood. The receptor's source is a human donor in a cohort sampled during active COVID-19. For the CDR3, the DNA is TGTGCCAGCAGTTTACGGACAGGGATCCAAGAGACCCAGTACTTC. This gives the protein CASSLRTGIQETQYF.